This TCR beta chain is from a study of blood T cell repertoires in COVID-19. Study background: Both acute and convalescent COVID-19 samples were obtained from the United States, Italy and Spain. PBMCs, B-cell-depleted T cells, or T cells provided the cDNA or gDNA that made up the material.

Under the authors' procedure: Amplified reference gene primers provided the basis for estimating nucleated cell counts. Using immunoSEQ multiplex PCR, the repertoire was profiled, and TCRdb retains in-frame clones only, with some absent. V and J calls and clone size are copied from that table; D and trimming were computed from the DNA. The repertoire holds some 530,000 clones, with 70% to 90% as singletons. Trimming stripped 0 bases from V and 4 bases from J, with 12 bases between. Germline-derived CDR1 and CDR2 are MNHEY and SVGEGT. The CDR3 has 15 amino acids. The chain couples TRBV6-2 or TRBV6-3 to TRBJ1-2; the D is unclear. The sequenced sample was peripheral blood. The sequence came from a human donor in a cohort sampled during active COVID-19. CDR3 bases: TGTGCCAGCAGTTACTCGAATCAAGGCGGCTATGGCTACACCTTC. Protein: CASSYSNQGGYGYTF.